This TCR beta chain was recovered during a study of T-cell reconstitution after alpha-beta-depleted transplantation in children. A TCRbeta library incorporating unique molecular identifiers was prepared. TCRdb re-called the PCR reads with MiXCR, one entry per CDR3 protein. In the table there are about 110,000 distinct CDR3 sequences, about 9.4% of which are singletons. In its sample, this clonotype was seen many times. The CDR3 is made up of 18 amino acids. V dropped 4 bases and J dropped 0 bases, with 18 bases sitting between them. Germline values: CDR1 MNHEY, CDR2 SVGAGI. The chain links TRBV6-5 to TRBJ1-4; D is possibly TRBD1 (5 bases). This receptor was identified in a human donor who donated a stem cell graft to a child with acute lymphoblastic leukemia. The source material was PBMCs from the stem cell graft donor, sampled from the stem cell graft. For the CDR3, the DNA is TGTGCCAGCAGTTCCACCCTCTCTGGGGGGGCAACTAATGAAAAACTGTTTTTT. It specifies CASSSTLSGGATNEKLFF.